A single sample gave rise to the 8 T cell receptor beta chains below, sequenced in a study of response to subunit inactivated influenza vaccine. TCRdb called the RT-PCR reads again in MiXCR, with one record for every CDR3 protein. The sample has just under 550,000 distinct CDR3 sequences, around a quarter seen once; the top ten hold 2.5% to 3%. The sample was also reused in another study, on T cells expressing NK-cell markers. That work states: For TCR beta, cDNA was produced by 5'RACE template switching with UMIs.

The source was CD4+ T cells sorted from PBMCs, collected less than 13 days after vaccination. Receptors originate from a man aged 50 to 59 who received an inactivated influenza vaccine.

This clonotype has only a few counts. The chain employs TRBV7-8 and TRBJ2-2; TRBD1 agrees at 7 bases. The CDR3 is 16 residues long. CDR1 is SGHVS, CDR2 FQNEAQ, per germline. Trimming removed 1 base from V and 1 base from J; junction bases left unmatched: 3. CDR3 protein: CASSLVGGRNTGELFF. CDR3 DNA sequence: TGTGCCAGCAGCTTAGTAGGGGGCCGGAACACCGGGGAGCTGTTTTTT. The whole variable domain, filled in from reference TRBV7-8 and TRBJ2-2, reads GAGVSQSPRYKVAKRGQDVALRCDPISGHVSLFWYQQALGQGPEFLTYFQNEAQLDKSGLPSDRFFAERPEGSVSTLKIQRTQQEDSAVYLCASSLVGGRNTGELFFGEGSRLTVL.

The V call is TRBV28, the J call TRBJ2-7; 7 positions match TRBD1. The J segment lost 3 bases and the V segment lost 6 bases, leaving 8 bases of the junction unmatched. CDR1 is MDHEN and CDR2 is SYDVKM in the germline V gene. This CDR3 spans 14 amino acids. The CDR3 DNA follows: TGTGCCAGCAGGAGCGGACAGGCCCTCTACGAGCAGTACTTC. Amino acid sequence: CASRSGQALYEQYF. Looking up the rest from reference TRBV28 and TRBJ2-7 gives the full variable domain: DVKVTQSSRYLVKRTGEKVFLECVQDMDHENMFWYRQDPGLGLRLIYFSYDVKMKEKGDIPEGYSVSREKKERFSLILESASTNQTSMYLCASRSGQALYEQYFGPGTRLTVT.

This chain joins TRBV6-5 and TRBJ2-1; unclear D gene. V was trimmed by 4 bases and J by 9 bases, leaving 16 bases between them. Germline V gene lookup returns CDR1 MNHEY and CDR2 SVGAGI. The CDR3 contains 14 residues. CDR3 residues: CASSSPPAVTEQFF. CDR3 nucleotide sequence: TGTGCCAGCAGTTCCCCCCCCGCGGTTACTGAGCAGTTCTTC.

This clonotype was counted a few times. This chain joins TRBV11-2 and TRBJ2-1, with a tentative D call TRBD2 (6 bases). V was trimmed by 4 bases and J by 12 bases, leaving 19 bases between them. Germline CDR1 is SGHAT and CDR2 is FQNNGV. The CDR3 is 14 amino acids. CDR3 protein: CASSSPGLAGWQFF. DNA of the CDR3: TGTGCCAGCAGCTCGCCGGGACTCGCAGGGTGGCAGTTCTTC.

This clonotype has just a few counts. The rearrangement links TRBV5-1 to TRBJ2-7; 8 positions match TRBD1. This CDR3 has 15 residues. Unmatched junction bases numbered 8, after V lost 0 bases and J lost 6 bases. Germline values: CDR1 SGHRS, CDR2 YFSETQ. In nucleotides, the CDR3 is TGCGCCAGCAGCTTGGGTCCCGGACAGGGAGGCGAGCAGTACTTC. This encodes CASSLGPGQGGEQYF.

The CDR3 nucleotides read TGCGCCAGCAGCCAAGACAGGGCCTATAATTCACCCCTCCACTTT. It is translated as CASSQDRAYNSPLHF. The genes are TRBV4-3 and TRBJ1-6; D is perhaps TRBD1 (5 bases). The CDR3 has 15 amino acids. Trimming pared 0 bases from V and 2 bases from J, leaving 5 bases between. Germline CDR1 is LGHNA and CDR2 is YSLEER.

This clonotype showed up many times. The V gene is TRBV12-3 or TRBV12-4, the J gene TRBJ1-1; D is unclear. The CDR3 spans 13 residues. Trimming left V 2 bases short and J 5 bases short, with 9 bases between. The DNA for the CDR3 is TGTGCCAGCAGTTTATTCGCGGGAACTGAAGCTTTCTTT. It specifies CASSLFAGTEAFF.

This sequence joins TRBV20-1 and TRBJ2-7, with a tentative D call TRBD2 (5 bases). Germline V gene sequence: CDR1 DFQATT, CDR2 SNEGSKA (reference sequence). The CDR3 runs 12 residues. The V end was cut by 2 bases, the J end by 6 bases, with 11 bases between. CDR3 protein: CSARKPGGEQYF. Here the CDR3 DNA reads TGCAGTGCTAGAAAACCTGGAGGCGAGCAGTACTTC.